These 9 T cell receptor beta chains were all obtained from the same sample, sequenced in a study of blood T cell repertoires in COVID-19 (TCRdb year 2020). The library was prepared using the immunoSEQ multiplex PCR assay. TCRdb took this table from immuneACCESS and kept in-frame rearrangements with V and J called. Such tables lack part of the clones; where checked against another copy, unresolved V genes explain under half of the gap, and the rest is unexplained. The sample contains more than 300,000 clones, approximately 88% of them found a single time. Of the sample, approximately 1.8% falls within the top ten clones. The material sequenced was peripheral blood. All receptors derive from a woman in her twenties or thirties with COVID-19, enrolled during active disease.

The chain recombines TRBV6-2 or TRBV6-3 with TRBJ2-3; weak D call: TRBD2 (7 bases). There are 17 residues in the CDR3. V was clipped by 1 base and J by 2 bases, with 16 bases between them. Looked up from germline, CDR1 is MNHEY and CDR2 is SVGEGT. The CDR3 sequence: CASSYWAGASPTDTQYF. CDR3 sequence (DNA): TGTGCCAGCAGTTACTGGGCGGGGGCCTCCCCCACAGATACGCAGTATTTT.

The chain links TRBV7-6 to TRBJ1-6; TRBD1 aligns across 9 bases. V dropped 4 bases and J dropped 10; count of bases not matched to a gene: 5. Germline V gene lookup returns CDR1 SGHVS and CDR2 FNYEAQ. The CDR3 covers 14 residues. The CDR3 sequence: CASSWGQGRSPLHF. CDR3 bases: TGTGCCAGCAGCTGGGGACAGGGAAGGTCACCCCTCCACTTT.

This chain connects TRBV4-2 to TRBJ1-2; D is unresolved. V lost 1 base to trimming and J lost 4 bases, with 7 bases between them. Germline V gene data show CDR1 as LGHNA and CDR2 as YNFKEQ. The length of the CDR3 is 13 residues. CDR3 loop: CASSQGTVYGYTF. CDR3 bases: TGTGCCAGCAGCCAAGGGACTGTCTATGGCTACACCTTC.

This clone was found a few times. The gene calls are TRBV6-4 and TRBJ2-3; 10 bases are a match to TRBD2. Germline-derived CDR1 and CDR2 are MRHNA and SNTAGT. V shed 6 bases, J shed 2 bases, and the junction held 5 bases outside the gene matches. This CDR3 has 15 residues. CDR3 sequence reads: CASSTSGDSTDTQYF. The CDR3 region has the DNA TGTGCCAGCAGCACTAGCGGGGACTCCACAGATACGCAGTATTTT.

The V call is TRBV29-1, the J call TRBJ1-1; 12 nucleotides match TRBD1. This CDR3 contains 18 residues. Germline V gene sequence: CDR1 SQVTM, CDR2 ANQGSEA. The V gene end was trimmed by 4 bases and the J gene end by 0 bases; junction bases not matched to a gene: 12. The DNA for the CDR3 is TGCAGCGTTGCCCGGGACAGGGGGCGCCTGTTCATGAACACTGAAGCTTTCTTT. Translating gives CSVARDRGRLFMNTEAFF. The variable domain in full, with the rest retrieved from reference TRBV29-1 and TRBJ1-1, is SAVISQKPSRDICQRGTSLTIQCQVDSQVTMMFWYRQQPGQSLTLIATANQGSEATYESGFVIDKFPISRPNLTFSTLTVSNMSPEDSSIYLCSVARDRGRLFMNTEAFFGQGTRLTVV.

The chain recombines TRBV4-3 with TRBJ1-3, with D perhaps matching TRBD1 (5 bases). The CDR3 has 15 residues. The germline V gene has CDR1 LGHNA and CDR2 YSLEER. The germline V and J ends were trimmed by 0 bases and 8 bases, with 14 bases remaining between them. CDR3 in DNA: TGCGCCAGCAGCCAAGATGGGGGGGAATCGGACACCATATATTTT. It translates to CASSQDGGESDTIYF.

The J gene is TRBJ1-2, the V gene TRBV19; D is possibly TRBD1 (6 bases). CDR1 is LNHDA and CDR2 is SQIVND in the germline V gene (reference sequence). The ends were cut back, 6 bases at V and 3 bases at J, with 11 bases in the middle. CDR3 length: 13 residues. The CDR3 DNA reads as TGTGCCAGTAGCGGGGCAGGGGACTATGGCTACACCTTC. It translates to CASSGAGDYGYTF.

The chain links TRBV9 to TRBJ2-2; possibly TRBD2 for D (6 bases). Trimming removed 4 bases from V and 1 base from J, with 8 bases in between. This CDR3 has 14 residues. CDR1 SGDLS and CDR2 YYNGEE come from the germline V gene. DNA for the CDR3: TGTGCCAGCAGCAGGGGACTGAACACCGGGGAGCTGTTTTTT. Translating gives CASSRGLNTGELFF.

The rearrangement uses TRBV7-2 and TRBJ1-2; D is ambiguous. Germline V lookup: CDR1 SGHTA, CDR2 FQGNSA. V lost 5 bases and J lost 2, with 9 bases in between. The CDR3 contains 13 residues. The CDR3 DNA follows: TGTGCCAGCAGCCCCGACACGAACTATGGCTACACCTTC. Translation: CASSPDTNYGYTF.